This TCR beta chain was found in a study of blood T cell repertoires in COVID-19. Study-wide context: Sample material is recorded as cDNA or gDNA derived from T cells, B-cell-depleted T cells, or PBMCs.

Using immunoSEQ multiplex PCR, the repertoire was profiled, and TCRdb retains in-frame clones only, with some absent. The sample includes about 96,000 clones, 70% to 85% of them seen just once. The sequenced material came from peripheral blood. The TCR comes from a woman aged 55-70 years with acute or convalescent COVID-19.

The CDR3 DNA reads as TGTGCCAGCAGCGTAGGTGTGACAGGGAATCAGCCCCAGCATTTT. It is translated as CASSVGVTGNQPQHF. V gene TRBV9 combines with J gene TRBJ1-5, with 7 bases fitting TRBD1. J lost 4 bases, V lost 0 bases, and 4 bases had no gene match. CDR3 length equals 15 residues. The germline gives CDR1 SGDLS, CDR2 YYNGEE.